These 24 T cell receptor beta chains share one sample of origin, sequenced in a study of cytomegalovirus exposure and HLA in healthy donors. The study ran its PCR with 60 Vbeta and 13 Jbeta primers. The assay was immunoSEQ multiplex PCR, and TCRdb's table has in-frame clones only and misses some. The data show roughly 200,000 clones, with roughly 85% seen just once and about 4.6% held by the top ten. Sequencing was done on a sample of PBMCs. Every receptor here comes from a young woman in good health and CMV-seropositive.

To note about this clone: Other DNA sequences of this sample code for an identical CDR3. This rearrangement joins TRBV11-2 to TRBJ2-7; D unresolved. This CDR3 contains 12 residues. Trimming removed 1 base at V and 4 bases at J, with 5 bases between. Germline V gene lookup returns CDR1 SGHAT and CDR2 FQNNGV. The CDR3 here is CASSLAVYEQYF. The CDR3 bases are TGTGCCAGCAGCTTAGCTGTTTACGAGCAGTACTTC.

The chain joins TRBV5-5 to TRBJ1-2, with 7 bases that match TRBD1. Trimming cost V 4 bases and J 4 bases; bases outside gene matches: 19. Per germline, CDR1 SGHKS and CDR2 YYEKEE (reference sequence). The CDR3 loop spans 18 amino acids. The CDR3 spells CASSLRGDREIAFYGYTF. As DNA, the CDR3 is TGTGCCAGCAGCCTACGTGGAGACAGGGAAATCGCGTTCTATGGCTACACCTTC.

This clone was detected only once. In DNA, the CDR3 is TGTGCCAGCTCACCACTTCCGGGACAGGGGTCCTTAGGCACTGAAGCTTTCTTT. It translates to CASSPLPGQGSLGTEAFF. The chain couples TRBV18 to TRBJ1-1; TRBD1 agrees at 10 bases. Germline-derived CDR1 and CDR2 are KGHSH and LQKENI. This CDR3 contains 18 residues. V shed 1 base, J shed 4 bases, and the junction held 12 bases outside the gene matches.

The rearrangement links TRBV7-9 to TRBJ2-3, with a weak D call TRBD1 (5 bases). Germline lookup yields CDR1 SEHNR and CDR2 FQNEAQ (reference sequence). V lost 5 bases to trimming and J lost 5 bases, with 17 bases between them. This CDR3 has 15 residues. In nucleotides, the CDR3 is TGTGCCAGCAGCACCACAGGCTTGTCTGTAGATACGCAGTATTTT. It codes for CASSTTGLSVDTQYF.

The chain joins TRBV5-1 to TRBJ1-1; TRBD1 matches 12 bases. Germline V gene lookup returns CDR1 SGHRS and CDR2 YFSETQ. The CDR3 is 16 residues long. V lost 0 bases to trimming and J lost 7 bases; unmatched junction nucleotides: 7. This chain's CDR3 is CASSLAQGQGAGEAFF. The CDR3 coding sequence is TGCGCCAGCAGCTTGGCCCAGGGACAGGGGGCCGGTGAAGCTTTCTTT.

The chain has TRBV9 and TRBJ1-2; D is unclear. This CDR3 has 11 residues. CDR1 SGDLS and CDR2 YYNGEE come from the germline V gene. V was shortened by 0 bases and J by 10 bases, with 7 bases between the two germline ends. The DNA of the CDR3 is TGTGCCAGCAGCGTAGACAAAAACTACACCTTC. Translated: CASSVDKNYTF.

V usage is TRBV27 and J usage is TRBJ2-2; the D is unclear. This CDR3 spans 13 amino acids. V was cut by 5 bases and J by 6 bases, with 10 bases left in between. Germline V gives CDR1 MNHEY, CDR2 SMNVEV (reference sequence). The CDR3 sequence is CASSTFRSGELFF. CDR3 coding DNA: TGTGCCAGCAGTACCTTTCGGTCCGGGGAGCTGTTTTTT.

This clone was detected only a few times. For the CDR3, the DNA is TGTGCCAGCAGGCTCCAGGGGAAGCAGTACTTC. It yields the protein CASRLQGKQYF. The rearrangement links TRBV25-1 to TRBJ2-7, with D perhaps matching TRBD1 (6 bases). Germline CDR1 and CDR2: MGHDK and SYGVNS. This CDR3 spans 11 amino acids. V lost 6 bases and J lost 8, with 11 bases in between.

The V gene is TRBV27, the J gene TRBJ2-5; no clear D gene. Germline V gene sequence: CDR1 MNHEY, CDR2 SMNVEV (reference sequence). CDR3 length: 16 residues. V was shortened by 5 bases and J by 2 bases, with 18 bases between the two germline ends. CDR3 in amino acids: CASSARLVSLQETQYF. The CDR3 DNA reads as TGTGCCAGCAGTGCCCGACTTGTCTCCCTGCAAGAGACCCAGTACTTC.

The rearrangement joins TRBV11-2 to TRBJ1-5; tentative D call: TRBD1 (5 bases). Trimming took 2 bases from V and 8 from J, leaving 10 bases between them. The CDR3 length is 13 residues. Germline CDR1 SGHAT, CDR2 FQNNGV. The CDR3 coding sequence is TGTGCCAGCAGCTTAATCGGAGGGGAGCCCCAGCATTTT. It codes for CASSLIGGEPQHF.

This sequence joins TRBV21-1 and TRBJ2-7; the table assigns TRBD2, which was not confirmed against the DNA. TRBV21-1 constitutes a pseudogene. This CDR3 has 13 residues. Written as DNA, the CDR3 is TGTGCCAGCAGCGCCCTGATAGTTGTCGAGCAGTACTTC. This codes for CASSALIVVEQYF.

The genes are TRBV14 and TRBJ1-2; TRBD1 matches at 9 bases. CDR1 and CDR2 (germline): SGHDN, FVKESK. V lost 6 bases and J lost 8; bases outside the gene matches: 7. CDR3 length: 13 residues. In nucleotides, the CDR3 is TGTGCCAGCAGGCCGACAGGGGGAGGCGGCTACACCTTC. This gives the protein CASRPTGGGGYTF.

Here the CDR3 reads CASSHRARGGRVTDTQYF. The CDR3 bases are TGCGCCAGCAGCCACCGGGCGCGGGGGGGCCGGGTGACAGATACGCAGTATTTT. This chain links TRBV4-1 with TRBJ2-3, with 9 nucleotides matching TRBD2. The ends lost 3 bases at V and 3 bases at J; junction bases unmatched: 13. The CDR3 has 18 amino acids. Germline-derived CDR1 and CDR2 are MGHRA and YSYEKL.

The chain links TRBV10-2 to TRBJ2-2; D might be TRBD2 (5 bases). V was pared by 2 bases and J by 3 bases, with 19 bases between. The V gene's germline CDR1 is WSHSY and CDR2 SAAADI. The CDR3 covers 18 residues. CDR3: CASSELLLGDVDTGELFF. CDR3 nucleotide sequence: TGCGCCAGCAGTGAGCTGCTACTAGGAGACGTCGACACCGGGGAGCTGTTTTTT.

This clone has a count of ten or more. This chain links TRBV6-4 with TRBJ2-3; D might be TRBD2 (6 bases). CDR1 and CDR2 from the germline V gene are MRHNA and SNTAGT. Trimming took 4 bases from V and 2 from J, leaving 10 bases between them. CDR3 length: 14 amino acids. The CDR3 reads CASSVSGDTDTQYF. The CDR3 bases are TGTGCCAGCAGTGTGTCGGGGGACACAGATACGCAGTATTTT.

The chain combines TRBV5-4 with TRBJ1-1; the D is unclear. The CDR3 runs to 16 residues. Germline-derived CDR1 and CDR2 are SGHNT and YYREEE (reference sequence). Trimming took 4 bases from V and 0 from J, leaving 16 bases between them. Written as DNA, the CDR3 is TGTGCCAGCAGCCATAGCGCCAGTCTGCTGAACACTGAAGCTTTCTTT. This sequence encodes CASSHSASLLNTEAFF.

This clone was seen a few times. This rearrangement joins TRBV15 to TRBJ2-7; TRBD1 aligns across 7 bases. Trimming took 1 base from V and 7 from J; bases not matched to a gene: 7. The germline gives CDR1 LNHNV, CDR2 YYDKDF (reference sequence). This CDR3 spans 14 amino acids. The DNA of the CDR3 is TGTGCCACCAGCAGAGGAAAACAGGGGTGGGAGCAGTACTTC. This encodes CATSRGKQGWEQYF.

This clone appeared a few times. The V and J genes are TRBV27 and TRBJ1-2; 10 bases match TRBD1. CDR3 length: 15 residues. The germline gives CDR1 MNHEY, CDR2 SMNVEV (reference sequence). V lost 4 bases, J lost 3 bases, and 5 bases stayed unmatched. This CDR3 reads CASSSGQGIDYGYTF. The DNA for the CDR3 is TGTGCCAGCAGTTCGGGACAGGGGATAGACTATGGCTACACCTTC.

The chain joins TRBV5-1 to TRBJ2-1, with TRBD2 as a possible D gene (5 bases). Germline V CDR1 and CDR2: SGHRS, YFSETQ. V was cut by 7 bases and J by 4 bases, with 9 bases left in between. The CDR3 covers 12 residues. The CDR3 region has the DNA TGCGCCAGCTCTACTAGTTACAATGAGCAGTTCTTC. Protein sequence: CASSTSYNEQFF. The whole variable domain, filled in from reference TRBV5-1 and TRBJ2-1, reads KAGVTQTPRYLIKTRGQQVTLSCSPISGHRSVSWYQQTPGQGLQFLFEYFSETQRNKGNFPGRFSGRQFSNSRSEMNVSTLELGDSALYLCASSTSYNEQFFGPGTRLTVL.

This chain joins TRBV18 and TRBJ1-1; D not resolved. CDR3 length equals 17 residues. From germline, CDR1 is KGHSH and CDR2 LQKENI. The V and J ends lost 3 bases and 2 bases respectively, with 19 bases between them. DNA of the CDR3: TGTGCCAGCTCACCCTCCGAACAGACCCACGCAAACACTGAAGCTTTCTTT. Amino acid sequence: CASSPSEQTHANTEAFF.

The table lists this clone with a few counts. This sequence joins TRBV9 and TRBJ2-5; unclear D gene. CDR1 and CDR2 from the germline V gene are SGDLS and YYNGEE. This CDR3 comprises 14 residues. Between the trimmed V and J ends, which lost 0 bases and 2 bases, there was a span of 8 bases. CDR3 nucleotides: TGTGCCAGCAGCGTAGACCCCGGGCAAGAGACCCAGTACTTC. The encoded protein is CASSVDPGQETQYF.

This rearrangement joins TRBV5-6 to TRBJ2-7, with D tentatively TRBD1 (6 bases). The V end lost 0 bases, the J end lost 6 bases, and 10 bases lay between the germline ends. The CDR3 spans 13 residues. Germline V gene data show CDR1 as SGHDT and CDR2 as YYEEEE. CDR3 amino acids: CASSLVMGAEQYF. CDR3 nucleotide sequence: TGTGCCAGCAGCTTGGTTATGGGGGCCGAGCAGTACTTC.

The chain carries TRBV25-1 and TRBJ1-4, with a weak D call TRBD1 (6 bases). The CDR3 contains 18 residues. Germline V gives CDR1 MGHDK, CDR2 SYGVNS. Trimming removed 3 bases from V and 4 bases from J, with 21 bases in between. The CDR3 DNA follows: TGTGCCAGCAGTGACGCCGGGGGGCCCGATTCGGTTAATGAAAAACTGTTTTTT. Translating gives CASSDAGGPDSVNEKLFF.

V and J are TRBV29-1 and TRBJ2-2; TRBD1 might be the D (6 bases). The CDR3 sequence is 13 residues long. Germline CDR1 SQVTM, CDR2 ANQGSEA. V lost 4 bases and J lost 5, with 11 bases in between. CDR3 nucleotide sequence: TGCAGCGTTGGTTCCAGGGGTACCGGGGAGCTGTTTTTT. Translation gives CSVGSRGTGELFF.